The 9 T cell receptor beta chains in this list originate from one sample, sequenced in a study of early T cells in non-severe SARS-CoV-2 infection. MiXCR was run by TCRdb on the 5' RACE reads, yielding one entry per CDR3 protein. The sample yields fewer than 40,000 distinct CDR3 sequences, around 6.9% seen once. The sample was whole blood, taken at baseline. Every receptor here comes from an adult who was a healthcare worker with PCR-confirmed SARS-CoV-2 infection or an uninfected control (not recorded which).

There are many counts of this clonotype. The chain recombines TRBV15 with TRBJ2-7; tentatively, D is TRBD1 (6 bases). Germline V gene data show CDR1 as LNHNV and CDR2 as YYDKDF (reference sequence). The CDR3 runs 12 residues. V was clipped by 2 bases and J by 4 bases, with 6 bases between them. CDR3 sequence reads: CATSRQGYEQYF. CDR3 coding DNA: TGTGCCACCAGCAGACAGGGGTACGAGCAGTACTTC.

The CDR3 is CSVVMGHYGYTF. The CDR3, as DNA: TGCAGCGTTGTTATGGGTCACTATGGCTACACCTTC. The gene calls are TRBV29-1 and TRBJ1-2; the D is unclear. With 4 bases removed from V and 3 bases from J, the gap between germline ends came to 9 bases. The CDR3 covers 12 residues. CDR1 and CDR2 from the germline V gene are SQVTM and ANQGSEA.

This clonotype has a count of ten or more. CDR3 loop: CAWGLAGGETQYF. The CDR3, as DNA: TGTGCCTGGGGACTAGCGGGAGGAGAGACCCAGTACTTC. This chain connects TRBV30 to TRBJ2-5; 14 bases fit TRBD2. There are 13 residues in the CDR3. Germline trimming cut 5 bases from V and 4 bases from J; bases unmatched to any gene: 0. Germline assignment: CDR1 GTSNPN and CDR2 SVGIG (reference sequence).

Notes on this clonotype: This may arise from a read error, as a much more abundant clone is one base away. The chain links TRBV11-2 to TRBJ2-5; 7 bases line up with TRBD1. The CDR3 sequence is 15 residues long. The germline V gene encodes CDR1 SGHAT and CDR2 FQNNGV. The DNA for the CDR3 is TGTGCCAGCAGCTTATCACAGGGGAGCCAAGAGACCCTGTACTTC. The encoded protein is CASSLSQGSQETLYF.

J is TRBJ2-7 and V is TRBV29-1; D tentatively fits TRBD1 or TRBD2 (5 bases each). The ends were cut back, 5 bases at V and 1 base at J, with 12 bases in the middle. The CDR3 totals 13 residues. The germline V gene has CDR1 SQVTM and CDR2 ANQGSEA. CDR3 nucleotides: TGCAGCGTTTCCGAAGGGGAGTCCTACGAGCAGTACGTC. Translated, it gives CSVSEGESYEQYV.

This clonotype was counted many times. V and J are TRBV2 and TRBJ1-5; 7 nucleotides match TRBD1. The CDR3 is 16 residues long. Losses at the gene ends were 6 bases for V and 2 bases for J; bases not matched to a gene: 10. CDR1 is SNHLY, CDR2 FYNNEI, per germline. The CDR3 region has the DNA TGTGCCAGCAGGGCGGATGGACAGGCTGGCAATCAGCCCCAGCATTTT. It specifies CASRADGQAGNQPQHF.

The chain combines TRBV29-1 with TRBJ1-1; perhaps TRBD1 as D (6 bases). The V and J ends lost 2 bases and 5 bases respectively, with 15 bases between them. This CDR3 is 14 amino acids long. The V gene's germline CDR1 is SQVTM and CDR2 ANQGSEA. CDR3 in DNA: TGCAGCGTTGAACCCGCAGGGGTCGATACTGAAGCTTTCTTT. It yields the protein CSVEPAGVDTEAFF.

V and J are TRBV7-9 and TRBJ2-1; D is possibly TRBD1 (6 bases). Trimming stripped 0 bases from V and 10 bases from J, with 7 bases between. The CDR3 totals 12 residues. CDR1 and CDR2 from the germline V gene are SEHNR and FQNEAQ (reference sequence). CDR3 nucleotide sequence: TGTGCCAGCAGCTTAGCCGGGACAGAGCAGTTCTTC. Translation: CASSLAGTEQFF.

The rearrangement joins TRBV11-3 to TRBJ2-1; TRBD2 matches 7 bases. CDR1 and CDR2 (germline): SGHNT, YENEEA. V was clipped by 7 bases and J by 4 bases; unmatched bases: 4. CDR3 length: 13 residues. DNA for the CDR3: TGTGCCAGCAACCAGCGGGATTACAATGAGCAGTTCTTC. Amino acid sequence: CASNQRDYNEQFF. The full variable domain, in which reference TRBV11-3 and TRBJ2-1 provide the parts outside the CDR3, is EAGVVQSPRYKIIEKKQPVAFWCNPISGHNTLYWYLQNLGQGPELLIRYENEEAVDDSQLPKDRFSAERLKGVDSTLKIQPAELGDSAVYLCASNQRDYNEQFFGPGTRLTVL.